These 25 T cell receptor beta chains originate from one sample sequenced in a study of cytomegalovirus exposure and HLA in healthy donors. In the PCR, 60 Vbeta and 13 Jbeta primers were used. Produced via immunoSEQ multiplex PCR; TCRdb's table is partial and in-frame only. The table has about 90,000 clones, approximately 78% seen once. The source material was PBMCs. These TCRs come from a woman aged 40 to 50 in good health and CMV-seropositive.

J is TRBJ1-4 and V is TRBV7-9; 9 nucleotides match TRBD1. The trim removed 3 bases at V and 1 base at J, leaving 9 bases unmatched. The CDR3 covers 18 residues. In germline, CDR1 is SEHNR, CDR2 FQNEAQ (reference sequence). CDR3 in DNA: TGTGCCAGCAGCTTGGGACAGGGAGGAATTGGAACTAATGAAAAACTGTTTTTT. This sequence encodes CASSLGQGGIGTNEKLFF.

The V call is TRBV19, the J call TRBJ2-1; 8 nucleotides match TRBD2. The V gene end was trimmed by 9 bases and the J gene end by 5 bases; junction bases not matched to a gene: 9. CDR3 length: 14 amino acids. Per germline, CDR1 LNHDA and CDR2 SQIVND (reference sequence). CDR3 nucleotide sequence: TGTGCCAGCAAGCGGGAGTGGGGAAACAATGAGCAGTTCTTC. This codes for CASKREWGNNEQFF.

The genes are TRBV25-1 and TRBJ2-3; 14 nucleotides match TRBD2. The CDR3 runs 17 residues. CDR1 MGHDK and CDR2 SYGVNS come from the germline V gene. V was pared by 4 bases and J by 5 bases, with 8 bases of the junction left unmatched. CDR3 protein: CASSVEWGLAGVDTQYF. The CDR3 DNA reads as TGTGCCAGCAGTGTTGAATGGGGACTAGCGGGAGTAGATACGCAGTATTTT. The entire variable domain, with the rest obtained from reference TRBV25-1 and TRBJ2-3, is as follows: EADIYQTPRYLVIGTGKKITLECSQTMGHDKMYWYQQDPGMELHLIHYSYGVNSTEKGDLSSESTVSRIRTEHFPLTLESARPSHTSQYLCASSVEWGLAGVDTQYFGPGTRLTVL.

This chain links TRBV29-1 with TRBJ1-3; no reliable D call. CDR1 and CDR2 from the germline V gene are SQVTM and ANQGSEA. The CDR3 is made up of 14 amino acids. Trimming cost V 7 bases and J 2 bases, with 15 bases left between them. The CDR3 region is CSASGEIPGNTIYF. Here the CDR3 DNA reads TGCAGCGCTAGCGGGGAGATCCCTGGAAACACCATATATTTT.

In its sample, this clone was seen once. The rearrangement uses TRBV4-3 and TRBJ2-2, with TRBD1 as a possible D gene (6 bases). Germline-derived CDR1 and CDR2 are LGHNA and YSLEER. The V end lost 6 bases, the J end lost 1 base, and 9 bases lay between the germline ends. This CDR3 comprises 14 residues. The DNA of the CDR3 is TGCGCCAGCAGACAGGGACAGAACACCGGGGAGCTGTTTTTT. Translation gives CASRQGQNTGELFF.

The chain is built from TRBV18 and TRBJ1-1; 9 bases align to TRBD1. The J segment lost 3 bases and the V segment lost 6 bases, leaving 2 bases of the junction unmatched. Germline-derived CDR1 and CDR2 are KGHSH and LQKENI. This CDR3 is built from 13 residues. Here the CDR3 DNA reads TGTGCCAGCTCGACAGGGGGGGACACTGAAGCTTTCTTT. It specifies CASSTGGDTEAFF.

This chain links TRBV19 with TRBJ2-1; the match to TRBD2 covers 7 bases. CDR3 length equals 14 residues. With 10 bases clipped from V and 4 bases from J, the junction kept 10 bases outside the gene matches. Germline V gene lookup returns CDR1 LNHDA and CDR2 SQIVND (reference sequence). In DNA form, the CDR3 reads TGTGCCACCAACAGCGGGGATTCATACAATGAGCAGTTCTTC. It encodes CATNSGDSYNEQFF.

This clone was seen only once. The CDR3 DNA sequence: TGTGCCAGCAGCTTAGCTGGGACACAAGACAATGAGCAGTTCTTC. This codes for CASSLAGTQDNEQFF. This rearrangement joins TRBV7-2 to TRBJ2-1, with D possibly matching TRBD1 (6 bases). The CDR3 has 15 residues. V was trimmed by 0 bases and J by 5 bases, leaving 11 bases between them. CDR1 and CDR2 from the germline V gene are SGHTA and FQGNSA.

This clone showed up just once. The gene calls are TRBV18 and TRBJ2-6, with 9 bases aligning to TRBD1. The CDR3 extends over 19 amino acids. V shed 4 bases, J shed 0 bases, and the junction held 10 bases outside the gene matches. CDR1 is KGHSH and CDR2 is LQKENI in the germline V gene. The CDR3 protein is CASSLITGTGSSGANVLTF. CDR3 nucleotides: TGTGCCAGCTCACTCATAACCGGGACAGGGAGCTCTGGGGCCAACGTCCTGACTTTC.

V gene TRBV11-2 combines with J gene TRBJ2-5, with 10 bases aligning to TRBD2. The CDR3 has 16 amino acids. Germline CDR1 SGHAT, CDR2 FQNNGV. J was trimmed by 7 bases and V by 1 base; bases with no gene match: 9. The DNA for the CDR3 is TGTGCCAGCAGCTTAGTTCCTAGCGGGAGCCGGGGGACCCAGTACTTC. It translates to CASSLVPSGSRGTQYF.

The genes are TRBV4-3 and TRBJ2-7; a possible D gene is TRBD2 (6 bases). The length of the CDR3 is 15 residues. Per the germline V gene, CDR1 is LGHNA and CDR2 is YSLEER. V lost 0 bases and J 2 bases, leaving 11 bases between the germline ends. DNA for the CDR3: TGCGCCAGCAGCCAAGATTTGCCGGGGGCCTACGAGCAGTACTTC. Amino acid sequence: CASSQDLPGAYEQYF.

Concerning this clone itself: Compared with germline, one end of the junction differs, possibly owing to a read error. The chain uses TRBV7-2 and TRBJ1-2; tentatively, D is TRBD1 (6 bases). There are 15 residues in the CDR3. The germline CDR1 and CDR2 sequences are SGHTA and FQGNSA. The CDR3 bases are TGTGCCAGCAGCTCCTCGGGGGCGGGGGCCTTTGGCTACCCCTTC. Encoded protein: CASSSSGAGAFGYPF.

This sequence joins TRBV11-3 and TRBJ2-5; the match to TRBD1 covers 7 bases. The CDR3 contains 14 residues. Germline CDR1 and CDR2: SGHNT and YENEEA. J gave up 3 bases and V 5 bases, and 6 bases lay outside the gene matches. As DNA, the CDR3 is TGTGCCAGCAGCCCACGGACAGGAGAAGAGACCCAGTACTTC. Its translation: CASSPRTGEETQYF.

This chain links TRBV19 with TRBJ2-6; tentative D call: TRBD1 (5 bases). The length of the CDR3 is 15 residues. Trimming pared 8 bases from V and 4 bases from J, leaving 15 bases between. CDR1 and CDR2 from the germline V gene are LNHDA and SQIVND (reference sequence). CDR3 coding DNA: TGTGCCAGTGCTACAGGTTCGTCGGGGGCCAACGTCCTGACTTTC. This codes for CASATGSSGANVLTF.

This sequence joins TRBV10-1 and TRBJ1-1; 10 bases align to TRBD1. The CDR3 has 16 residues. In germline, CDR1 is WNHNN, CDR2 SYGVQD (reference sequence). The trim removed 8 bases at V and 3 bases at J, leaving 12 bases unmatched. The DNA of the CDR3 is TGCGCCAGCGGATCGGGACAGGGGTTTGGGGACACTGAAGCTTTCTTT. Its translation: CASGSGQGFGDTEAFF.

This chain's CDR3 is CASRTGEYEQYF. In DNA, the CDR3 is TGTGCCAGCCGGACAGGGGAATACGAGCAGTACTTC. The gene calls are TRBV28 and TRBJ2-5; 9 bases line up with TRBD1. Judging by the DNA end, TRBJ2-7 fits better; the J call may be wrong. Germline V gene data show CDR1 as MDHEN and CDR2 as SYDVKM. This CDR3 region has 12 residues.

V gene TRBV6-4 combines with J gene TRBJ2-1; D uncertain. V lost 6 bases and J 0 bases, leaving 12 bases between the germline ends. The CDR3 covers 15 residues. The V gene's germline CDR1 is MRHNA and CDR2 SNTAGT. CDR3 in amino acids: CASSPLSDSYNEQFF. CDR3 sequence (DNA): TGTGCCAGCAGCCCTTTGAGCGACTCCTACAATGAGCAGTTCTTC.

This clone was observed a single time. The CDR3 DNA reads as TGTGCCAGCAGCTTAGGAGGCCCAGGGTACACTGAAGCTTTCTTT. It specifies CASSLGGPGYTEAFF. The chain combines TRBV7-2 with TRBJ1-1; tentative D call: TRBD1 (5 bases). The CDR3 extends over 15 amino acids. V lost 1 base and J 3 bases, leaving 12 bases between the germline ends. Germline lookup yields CDR1 SGHTA and CDR2 FQGNSA.

This sequence joins TRBV18 and TRBJ2-7, with D perhaps matching TRBD1 (6 bases). The V and J ends lost 0 bases and 3 bases respectively, with 12 bases between them. This CDR3 is 15 amino acids long. CDR1 is KGHSH, CDR2 LQKENI, per germline. In DNA form, the CDR3 reads TGTGCCAGCTCACCACCCCGACAGGATGGCTACGAGCAGTACTTC. It specifies CASSPPRQDGYEQYF.

V and J are TRBV5-1 and TRBJ2-7; TRBD1 agrees at 10 bases. There are 15 residues in the CDR3. The germline gives CDR1 SGHRS, CDR2 YFSETQ. The V and J ends lost 10 bases and 0 bases, in that order; junction bases with no gene match: 10. This CDR3 reads CAGTQGTGDSYEQYF. CDR3 coding DNA: TGCGCCGGGACCCAAGGGACAGGGGACTCCTACGAGCAGTACTTC.

The rearrangement uses TRBV6-5 and TRBJ2-5; 9 bases match TRBD1. Near its end, the DNA agrees better with TRBJ2-7, so the J call may be wrong. CDR1 and CDR2 from the germline V gene are MNHEY and SVGAGI. This CDR3 has 14 residues. The CDR3 sequence: CASSTGGQGYEQYF. CDR3 DNA sequence: TGTGCCAGCAGTACAGGGGGACAGGGCTACGAGCAGTACTTC.

The chain joins TRBV6-5 to TRBJ1-5; D unresolved. There are 14 residues in the CDR3. Germline V gene data show CDR1 as MNHEY and CDR2 as SVGAGI. Trimming removed 0 bases at V and 9 bases at J, with 12 bases between. The CDR3 protein is CASSYSWEQRPQHF. The CDR3 bases are TGTGCCAGCAGTTACTCCTGGGAGCAGCGGCCCCAGCATTTT.

Within the sample, this clone is medium-sized. Other DNA sequences in the sample encode the same CDR3. The chain is built from TRBV13 and TRBJ2-2; TRBD1 is a possible D gene (6 bases). The CDR3 has 16 residues. Germline CDR1 reads PRHDT; CDR2 reads FYEKMQ (reference sequence). The V and J ends lost 2 bases and 4 bases respectively, with 14 bases between them. The chain's CDR3 is CASSLRQGRGTGELFF. Written as DNA, the CDR3 is TGTGCCAGCAGCTTACGCCAGGGGCGTGGCACCGGGGAGCTGTTTTTT.

The genes are TRBV11-2 and TRBJ1-4; the match to TRBD1 covers 8 bases. This CDR3 comprises 18 residues. Losses at the gene ends were 6 bases for V and 0 bases for J; bases not matched to a gene: 12. CDR1 is SGHAT, CDR2 FQNNGV, per germline. This chain's CDR3 is CASSFWPPGQATNEKLFF. As DNA, the CDR3 is TGTGCCAGCAGTTTTTGGCCCCCGGGACAGGCAACTAATGAAAAACTGTTTTTT. The complete variable domain, with remaining parts taken from reference TRBV11-2 and TRBJ1-4, reads EAGVAQSPRYKIIEKRQSVAFWCNPISGHATLYWYQQILGQGPKLLIQFQNNGVVDDSQLPKDRFSAERLKGVDSTLKIQPAKLEDSAVYLCASSFWPPGQATNEKLFFGSGTQLSVL.

The V and J genes are TRBV28 and TRBJ1-3; D not resolved. This CDR3 region has 14 residues. Trimming took 4 bases from V and 0 from J, leaving 7 bases between them. The germline V gene encodes CDR1 MDHEN and CDR2 SYDVKM. The CDR3 sequence is CASSSVYSGNTIYF. The CDR3 DNA sequence: TGTGCCAGCAGTTCGGTCTACTCTGGAAACACCATATATTTT.